This T cell receptor beta chain comes out of a study of CD8+ T cells in alopecia areata. Indicated treatment: oral pan-JAK inhibitor, 5-10 mg twice daily. RNA, once extracted, was reverse transcribed into cDNA for use as the sequencing template. Assay used: immunoSEQ multiplex PCR; TCRdb lists only in-frame clones, some missing. The profile shows 250,000 to 350,000 clones, around three fifths of them singletons. The CDR3 runs 14 residues. Per germline, CDR1 SGHTA and CDR2 FQGTGA. V was cut by 2 bases and J by 3 bases, with 10 bases left in between. The starting material was CD4+ T cells sorted from blood, obtained around week 54, from a patient treated with tofacitinib. The sequence came from a human donor with alopecia areata. The V gene is TRBV7-3, the J gene TRBJ1-1, with D perhaps matching TRBD1 (6 bases). CDR3 sequence (DNA): TGTGCCAGCAGCTTATCGGGGGCGCACACTGAAGCTTTCTTT. As protein: CASSLSGAHTEAFF.